Below, 22 T cell receptor beta chains from the same sample are listed, as sequenced in a study of blood T cell repertoires in COVID-19. Assay used: immunoSEQ multiplex PCR; TCRdb lists only in-frame clones, some missing. The sample shows 250,000 or so clones, approximately 83% of them seen only once. Sequencing was done on a sample of peripheral blood. These TCRs come from a human donor in a cohort sampled during active COVID-19.

This chain uses TRBV19 with TRBJ2-3, with 8 bases identical to TRBD2. Trimming removed 6 bases from V and 0 bases from J; junction bases left unmatched: 5. There are 15 residues in the CDR3. CDR1 and CDR2 from the germline V gene are LNHDA and SQIVND (reference sequence). CDR3 in DNA: TGTGCCAGTAGACAGACTAGCGTGAGCACAGATACGCAGTATTTT. It codes for CASRQTSVSTDTQYF.

The genes are TRBV10-1 and TRBJ2-7, with TRBD2 matching over 7 bases. Germline CDR1 reads WNHNN; CDR2 reads SYGVQD (reference sequence). After removal of 4 bases from V and 5 bases from J, the junction contained 11 bases not matched to a gene. There are 15 residues in the CDR3. As DNA, the CDR3 is TGCGCCAGCAGTGTGGCGGGAGTAAGAAAAGACGAGCAGTACTTC. Amino acids: CASSVAGVRKDEQYF.

V and J are TRBV21-1 and TRBJ2-3; the table's D gene call, TRBD1, was not cross checked with the DNA. TRBV21-1 is a listed pseudogene. There are 15 residues in the CDR3. CDR3 amino acids: CASSKMKGGTDTQYF. The CDR3 region has the DNA TGTGCCAGCAGCAAAATGAAAGGGGGCACAGATACGCAGTATTTT.

This clone showed up just a few times. Here the CDR3 DNA reads TGTGCCAGCAGTTACTCAGGCAGGGGGTTGGGGCAGCCCCAGCATTTT. As protein: CASSYSGRGLGQPQHF. The rearrangement links TRBV6-5 to TRBJ1-5, with 7 bases identical to TRBD1. V lost 0 bases, J lost 7 bases, and 9 bases stayed unmatched. This CDR3 region has 16 residues. CDR1 and CDR2 (germline): MNHEY, SVGAGI.

The chain is built from TRBV7-3 and TRBJ2-4, with unresolved D. CDR1 is SGHTA, CDR2 FQGTGA, per germline. Trimming stripped 5 bases from V and 4 bases from J, with 6 bases between. The length of the CDR3 is 12 residues. This CDR3 reads CASSPGKNIQYF. The DNA for the CDR3 is TGTGCCAGCAGCCCGGGTAAAAACATTCAGTACTTC.

This rearrangement joins TRBV20-1 to TRBJ1-2; tentative D call: TRBD1 (5 bases). Germline values: CDR1 DFQATT, CDR2 SNEGSKA (reference sequence). The CDR3 has 12 amino acids. V shed 3 bases and J shed 4 bases, with 9 bases lying between them. The CDR3 here is CSASSDSYGYTF. The CDR3 coding sequence is TGCAGTGCTAGTTCAGACAGCTATGGCTACACCTTC.

The genes are TRBV5-1 and TRBJ2-5; the D gene is possibly TRBD2 (6 bases). The germline V gene encodes CDR1 SGHRS and CDR2 YFSETQ. V was clipped by 0 bases and J by 5 bases, with 11 bases between them. The CDR3 covers 14 residues. CDR3 protein: CASSLAALAETQYF. As DNA, the CDR3 is TGCGCCAGCAGCTTGGCTGCGCTAGCGGAGACCCAGTACTTC.

Here the CDR3 reads CASSSTTQGNGSYNEQFF. The CDR3 coding sequence is TGTGCCAGCAGCTCAACGACACAGGGGAATGGTTCCTACAATGAGCAGTTCTTC. The J gene is TRBJ2-1, the V gene TRBV5-7; 7 bases align to TRBD1. TRBV5-7 is an open reading frame, and its role is uncertain. The CDR3 consists of 18 residues. Trimming cost V 3 bases and J 1 base; bases outside gene matches: 13.

V and J are TRBV7-9 and TRBJ2-3, with 11 bases identical to TRBD2. The germline V gene has CDR1 SEHNR and CDR2 FQNEAQ (reference sequence). The CDR3 runs 16 residues. V trimming: 5 bases; J trimming: 9 bases; junction bases outside the gene matches: 13. The CDR3 nucleotides are TGTGCCAGCAGCCCAGGACTAGCGGGTCCCCTCTCGACGCAGTATTTT. Its translation: CASSPGLAGPLSTQYF.

This rearrangement joins TRBV6-2 or TRBV6-3 to TRBJ2-3; 11 bases agree with TRBD2. Unmatched junction bases numbered 8, after V lost 0 bases and J lost 6 bases. Per the germline V gene, CDR1 is MNHEY and CDR2 is SVGEGT. The CDR3 length is 17 residues. DNA for the CDR3: TGTGCCAGCAGTTACTCCATTAGCGGGGGGGTTACGGATACGCAGTATTTT. Its protein product is CASSYSISGGVTDTQYF.

The V gene is TRBV7-2, the J gene TRBJ1-3; tentatively, D is TRBD1 (5 bases). Germline loops: CDR1 SGHTA, CDR2 FQGNSA. Trimming shortened V by 5 bases and J by 0 bases, and 8 bases separated the two germline ends. The length of the CDR3 is 14 residues. CDR3: CASSPDSSGNTIYF. As DNA, the CDR3 is TGTGCCAGCAGCCCCGACAGCTCTGGAAACACCATATATTTT. Supplemented by reference TRBV7-2 and TRBJ1-3, the full variable domain reads GAGVSQSPSNKVTEKGKDVELRCDPISGHTALYWYRQSLGQGLEFLIYFQGNSAPDKSGLPSDRFSAERTGGSVSTLTIQRTQQEDSAVYLCASSPDSSGNTIYFGEGSWLTVV.

The chain has TRBV7-2 and TRBJ2-5; D is perhaps TRBD2 (5 bases). CDR3 length: 15 amino acids. Trimming cost V 5 bases and J 5 bases, with 18 bases left between them. Per the germline V gene, CDR1 is SGHTA and CDR2 is FQGNSA. CDR3 coding DNA: TGTGCCAGCAGCCCAAGGGCCATAGCGCAGGAGACCCAGTACTTC. Protein sequence: CASSPRAIAQETQYF.

The V and J genes are TRBV18 and TRBJ2-1, with 9 bases aligning to TRBD1. Germline CDR1 reads KGHSH; CDR2 reads LQKENI. The CDR3 covers 16 residues. V lost 6 bases and J lost 5; bases outside the gene matches: 11. The CDR3 DNA reads TGTGCCAGCTCGCGATCCGGGACAGGGCTCAACAATGAGCAGTTCTTC. It is translated as CASSRSGTGLNNEQFF.

This clone appeared a single time. The V and J genes are TRBV3-1 (or the pseudogene TRBV3-2) and TRBJ2-3; 8 positions match TRBD2. The ends lost 4 bases at V and 2 bases at J; junction bases unmatched: 2. Germline CDR1 and CDR2: LGHDT and YNNKEL (reference sequence). The CDR3 loop spans 14 amino acids. The CDR3 nucleotides read TGTGCCAGCAGCCTAGCGGGACCCACAGATACGCAGTATTTT. Amino acid sequence: CASSLAGPTDTQYF.

V and J are TRBV5-6 and TRBJ2-5, with D unresolved. Germline-derived CDR1 and CDR2 are SGHDT and YYEEEE. The CDR3 is 13 amino acids. V lost 0 bases and J 4 bases, leaving 7 bases between the germline ends. This chain's CDR3 is CASSLDVGETQYF. In DNA form, the CDR3 reads TGTGCCAGCAGCTTGGATGTCGGAGAGACCCAGTACTTC.

The rearrangement joins TRBV7-8 to TRBJ2-1; D uncertain. Germline V CDR1 and CDR2: SGHVS, FQNEAQ. V shed 3 bases and J shed 0 bases, with 21 bases lying between them. This CDR3 comprises 19 residues. Here the CDR3 reads CASSLSHNRLPSSYNEQFF. In DNA, the CDR3 is TGTGCCAGCAGCTTGAGTCATAATCGCCTCCCAAGCTCCTACAATGAGCAGTTCTTC.

This chain uses TRBV2 with TRBJ2-7, with TRBD2 identical over 7 bases. The junction had 13 bases not matched to a gene; V was cut back by 5 bases and J by 6 bases. CDR3 length equals 15 residues. Germline CDR1 reads SNHLY; CDR2 reads FYNNEI. The CDR3 reads CASSRTGGPSSEQYF. The CDR3 coding sequence is TGTGCCAGCAGTCGGACGGGAGGACCGTCTTCCGAGCAGTACTTC.

The CDR3 DNA follows: TGTGCCAGCAGTTACAGCGGGAGGGAGAACAATGAGCAGTTCTTC. Amino acids: CASSYSGRENNEQFF. V gene TRBV6-7 combines with J gene TRBJ2-1; 10 nucleotides line up with TRBD2. TRBV6-7 is marked as an open reading frame, function uncertain. This CDR3 region has 15 residues. V lost 2 bases and J lost 5; bases outside the gene matches: 3.

V and J are TRBV7-9 and TRBJ1-4, with TRBD1 matching over 8 bases. The CDR3 consists of 14 residues. Germline-derived CDR1 and CDR2 are SEHNR and FQNEAQ (reference sequence). Unmatched junction bases numbered 7, after V lost 5 bases and J lost 8 bases. The CDR3 region has the DNA TGTGCCAGCAGCCCGACAGGGGCCGGGGAAAAACTGTTTTTT. Translating gives CASSPTGAGEKLFF.

The chain couples TRBV28 to TRBJ2-5, with D possibly matching TRBD1 (6 bases). The CDR3 has 14 residues. The V end was cut by 5 bases, the J end by 2 bases, with 12 bases between. Per the germline V gene, CDR1 is MDHEN and CDR2 is SYDVKM. The CDR3 sequence is CASSPGDGQETQYF. As DNA, the CDR3 is TGTGCCAGCAGTCCAGGGGACGGGCAAGAGACCCAGTACTTC.

The chain combines TRBV7-9 with TRBJ2-3; tentative D call: TRBD1 (5 bases). The CDR3 loop spans 17 amino acids. V lost 5 bases and J 1 base, leaving 19 bases between the germline ends. Germline V gene data show CDR1 as SEHNR and CDR2 as FQNEAQ (reference sequence). CDR3 amino acids: CASSPQGWGMGTDTQYF. The CDR3 DNA reads as TGTGCCAGCAGCCCCCAGGGATGGGGAATGGGCACAGATACGCAGTATTTT.

J is TRBJ2-5 and V is TRBV5-4, with TRBD1 matching 7 bases. The germline V gene encodes CDR1 SGHNT and CDR2 YYREEE (reference sequence). This CDR3 has 14 residues. The V segment lost 1 base and the J segment 3 bases; nucleotides outside the gene matches: 3. The DNA of the CDR3 is TGTGCCAGCAGCTTGAGAGGGGGCGAAGAGACCCAGTACTTC. Translating it yields CASSLRGGEETQYF.